This TCR beta chain was recorded in a study of blood T cell repertoires in COVID-19. Here immunoSEQ multiplex PCR was the method, and the copy in TCRdb shows in-frame clones only, minus some. This sample carries 180,000 or so clones, approximately 84% of them seen once, and the ten largest clones take 1.2%. V lost 3 bases, J lost 5 bases, and 6 bases stayed unmatched. The CDR3 covers 14 residues. Germline lookup yields CDR1 DFQATT and CDR2 SNEGSKA (reference sequence). Recruitment covered 20 to 25 US areas and drew participants whose ages spanned roughly 18 to 89 years. Membership in each cohort depended on participant-reported clinical history.

The chain carries TRBV20-1 and TRBJ1-5; 8 bases line up with TRBD1. The sample was PBMCs or T cells enriched from blood (not recorded which). This TCR was sampled from a human donor with acute COVID-19. The donor label of this sample is uncertain. CDR3 loop: CSASGDRKDQPQHF. The CDR3 nucleotides read TGCAGTGCTAGTGGGGACAGGAAAGATCAGCCCCAGCATTTT.